This T cell receptor beta chain came from a study of shared clonotypes between healthy human individuals. Study as a whole: Samples came from two female and three male donors aged 18 to 49.

The naive CD8 population came from CD45RO-negative cells selected for CCR7, without terminally differentiated effector memory CD45RA+ cells. The germline V and J ends were trimmed by 0 bases and 0 bases, with 18 bases remaining between them. Germline lookup yields CDR1 SGDLS and CDR2 YYNGEE. The CDR3 spans 18 residues. Sequencing was performed with immunoSEQ multiplex PCR; in TCRdb, only in-frame clones are kept and a portion is missing. This sample has 1.5 million to 2.5 million clones, with around 96% found just once. As concerns this clone: Its antigen remains unknown.

Findings and limits, study-wide: As a rule, naive subsets had a larger estimated richness than memory subsets.

The rearrangement joins TRBV9 to TRBJ1-2; tentatively, D is TRBD1 (5 bases). Sample: naive CD8+ T cells sorted from blood. The receptor comes from a man aged 18 to 30 in good health. CDR3 amino acids: CASSVEGQGRESNYGYTF. The CDR3 DNA sequence: TGTGCCAGCAGCGTAGAGGGGCAAGGTAGGGAATCTAACTATGGCTACACCTTC. The complete variable domain, with remaining parts taken from reference TRBV9 and TRBJ1-2, reads DSGVTQTPKHLITATGQRVTLRCSPRSGDLSVYWYQQSLDQGLQFLIQYYNGEERAKGNILERFSAQQFPDLHSELNLSSLELGDSALYFCASSVEGQGRESNYGYTFGSGTRLTVV.